Below, 23 T cell receptor beta chains from the same sample are listed, as sequenced in a study of identical twins. TCRdb processed the 5' RACE reads anew with MiXCR; each CDR3 protein has one entry. The repertoire holds about 260,000 distinct CDR3 sequences, with around 6.6% as singletons. The sample also formed part of further work on yellow fever vaccine responses in identical twins.

The specimen was memory (CD45RO+) T cells sorted from blood. These TCRs come from a woman between 18 and 30 years old in good health.

The chain carries TRBV20-1 and TRBJ2-5; D remains ambiguous. Germline V gene data show CDR1 as DFQATT and CDR2 as SNEGSKA (reference sequence). Trimming removed 6 bases from V and 5 bases from J, with 13 bases in between. The CDR3 runs 12 residues. CDR3 coding DNA: TGCAGTGCCGTGGCCGGCCTCGAGACCCAGTACTTC. Translating it yields CSAVAGLETQYF.

The sample holds many counts of this clonotype. CDR3 nucleotide sequence: TGTGCCATCAGTGAGGGGCAAAGCAATCAGCCCCAGCATTTT. This gives the protein CAISEGQSNQPQHF. The chain has TRBV10-3 and TRBJ1-5; no definite D call. Trimming stripped 2 bases from V and 1 base from J, with 6 bases between. CDR3 length equals 14 residues. CDR1 and CDR2 from the germline V gene are ENHRY and SYGVKD.

This clonotype was detected many times. The CDR3 reads CSARETQGAGLNTEAFF. CDR3 bases: TGCAGTGCTAGAGAAACACAGGGGGCCGGACTGAACACTGAAGCTTTCTTT. This chain links TRBV20-1 with TRBJ1-1; 9 positions agree with TRBD1. The CDR3 has 17 amino acids. Germline values: CDR1 DFQATT, CDR2 SNEGSKA (reference sequence). Germline trimming cut 0 bases from V and 0 bases from J; bases unmatched to any gene: 8.

In this sample, this clonotype turned up once. The CDR3 nucleotides are TGTGCCAGCAGCCCCGGACAGGGGGGCTGGGCACTGCAGTTCTTC. Amino acid sequence: CASSPGQGGWALQFF. The chain carries TRBV5-6 and TRBJ2-1, with 10 nucleotides matching TRBD1. In germline, CDR1 is SGHDT, CDR2 YYEEEE. Trimming cost V 4 bases and J 12 bases; bases outside gene matches: 13. This CDR3 contains 15 residues.

The chain carries TRBV3-1 and TRBJ2-7; 11 nucleotides align to TRBD2. Germline V CDR1 and CDR2: LGHDT, YNNKEL (reference sequence). After removal of 4 bases from V and 4 bases from J, the junction contained 6 bases not matched to a gene. The CDR3 loop spans 15 amino acids. CDR3: CASSPRLAGMYEQYF. The CDR3 coding sequence is TGTGCCAGCAGCCCCAGACTAGCGGGAATGTACGAGCAGTACTTC.

The chain joins TRBV5-1 to TRBJ2-3; D uncertain. The CDR3 contains 15 residues. V gave up 1 base and J gave up 6 bases, with 15 bases separating them. Germline V gene data show CDR1 as SGHRS and CDR2 as YFSETQ. The CDR3 DNA follows: TGCGCCAGCAGCTTGCTGGATACTTTGGGGGATACGCAGTATTTT. It specifies CASSLLDTLGDTQYF.

There are many counts of this clonotype. This chain links TRBV7-3 with TRBJ1-2; 8 bases fit TRBD1. The CDR3 runs to 13 residues. The germline V gene has CDR1 SGHTA and CDR2 FQGTGA. The V segment lost 3 bases and the J segment 8 bases; nucleotides outside the gene matches: 5. Here the CDR3 DNA reads TGTGCCAGCAGCTTGACAGGGGCGGAGGGCTACACCTTC. This translates into CASSLTGAEGYTF. The whole variable domain, filled in from reference TRBV7-3 and TRBJ1-2, reads GAGVSQTPSNKVTEKGKYVELRCDPISGHTALYWYRQSLGQGPEFLIYFQGTGAADDSGLPNDRFFAVRPEGSVSTLKIQRTERGDSAVYLCASSLTGAEGYTFGSGTRLTVV.

This clonotype occurred many times. The chain joins TRBV24-1 to TRBJ2-3, with D possibly matching TRBD1 (6 bases). The V end lost 5 bases, the J end lost 2 bases, and 10 bases lay between the germline ends. Looked up from germline, CDR1 is KGHDR and CDR2 is SFDVKD. The CDR3 is 14 residues long. The CDR3 DNA is TGTGCCACCAGTGTCCAGGGGCCCACAGATACGCAGTATTTT. It codes for CATSVQGPTDTQYF.

This clonotype was observed at least ten times. The V gene is TRBV12-3 or TRBV12-4, the J gene TRBJ2-2; 7 bases match TRBD2. V shed 6 bases and J 0 bases; nucleotides not matched to a gene: 4. This CDR3 comprises 15 residues. CDR3 nucleotide sequence: TGTGCCAGCAGCCTCGGGGGGTCGAACACCGGGGAGCTGTTTTTT. It codes for CASSLGGSNTGELFF.

A few counts support this clonotype. V usage is TRBV11-3 and J usage is TRBJ2-1; 14 bases match TRBD2. Germline assignment: CDR1 SGHNT and CDR2 YENEEA. V shed 5 bases, J shed 10 bases, and the junction held 13 bases outside the gene matches. The CDR3 contains 17 residues. The CDR3 coding sequence is TGTGCCAGCAGCCCAAAAAGGGGACTAGCGGGAGTAGGAGAGCAGTTCTTC. It yields the protein CASSPKRGLAGVGEQFF.

The V gene is TRBV25-1, the J gene TRBJ2-3; D remains unclear. Deletions cut 3 bases from V and 0 bases from J, with 22 bases between. Germline V gives CDR1 MGHDK, CDR2 SYGVNS. This CDR3 is 19 amino acids long. For the CDR3, the DNA is TGTGCCAGCAGTGAGAATTGGGCCACCGGGTTAACTAGCACAGATACGCAGTATTTT. Residues: CASSENWATGLTSTDTQYF.

In this sample, this clonotype turned up a few times. The rearrangement uses TRBV2 and TRBJ2-7; D uncertain. The ends were cut back, 7 bases at V and 6 bases at J, with 13 bases in the middle. The CDR3 extends over 12 amino acids. Germline CDR1 SNHLY, CDR2 FYNNEI. CDR3 loop: CASTGDLGEQYF. In DNA form, the CDR3 reads TGTGCCAGCACGGGTGACCTAGGCGAGCAGTACTTC.

The chain couples TRBV5-6 to TRBJ1-5; D gene ambiguous. V shed 0 bases and J shed 1 base, with 11 bases lying between them. Germline V gene lookup returns CDR1 SGHDT and CDR2 YYEEEE. The length of the CDR3 is 16 residues. CDR3 DNA: TGTGCCAGCAGCTTGGGACCGCCGTCGAGCAATCAGCCCCAGCATTTT. Its translation is CASSLGPPSSNQPQHF.

The chain couples TRBV6-5 to TRBJ1-4; no definite D call. The V gene's germline CDR1 is MNHEY and CDR2 SVGAGI. With 2 bases removed from V and 5 bases from J, the gap between germline ends came to 9 bases. The CDR3 is made up of 14 amino acids. CDR3 nucleotide sequence: TGTGCCAGCAGTTACACGGGTCAAAATGAAAAACTGTTTTTT. Translating it yields CASSYTGQNEKLFF.

The sample holds a few counts of this clonotype. The rearrangement links TRBV6-1 to TRBJ2-3; D is possibly TRBD1 (6 bases). Germline CDR1 MNHNS, CDR2 SASEGT. V lost 5 bases and J 2 bases, leaving 23 bases between the germline ends. The CDR3 has 18 amino acids. The CDR3 nucleotides are TGTGCCAGCAGTCTCCCCCAAACGGACAGAGCCTCCACAGATACGCAGTATTTT. Translation: CASSLPQTDRASTDTQYF.

A few counts support this clonotype. The V and J genes are TRBV7-3 and TRBJ2-3; TRBD1 matches 7 bases. The germline CDR1 and CDR2 sequences are SGHTA and FQGTGA. V gave up 5 bases and J gave up 0 bases; unmatched junction bases: 14. The CDR3 is made up of 18 amino acids. The CDR3 DNA follows: TGTGCCAGCAGCCCCGGACAGGTCGTGATAACTAGCACAGATACGCAGTATTTT. Translated, it gives CASSPGQVVITSTDTQYF.

This clonotype turned up a few times. The V call is TRBV4-2, the J call TRBJ2-1, with 11 bases that match TRBD2. There are 17 residues in the CDR3. CDR1 and CDR2 (germline): LGHNA, YNFKEQ. V shed 3 bases and J 0 bases; nucleotides not matched to a gene: 4. The CDR3, as DNA: TGTGCCAGCAGCCAGGATAGCGGGAGGGCCTCCTACAATGAGCAGTTCTTC. Its protein is CASSQDSGRASYNEQFF.

This clonotype was picked up many times. V and J are TRBV6-7 and TRBJ2-7; no definite D call. TRBV6-7 is annotated as an ORF whose role is uncertain. This CDR3 has 13 residues. The V end lost 7 bases, the J end lost 4 bases, and 14 bases lay between the germline ends. In DNA, the CDR3 is TGTGCCAGCAAGGCTAGTCCCCATTACGAGCAGTACTTC. It codes for CASKASPHYEQYF.

This clonotype was observed at least ten times. The CDR3 protein is CASSQGPSGSTDTQYF. In nucleotides, the CDR3 is TGTGCCAGCAGCCAAGGGCCTAGCGGATCCACAGATACGCAGTATTTT. The V and J genes are TRBV4-2 and TRBJ2-3; TRBD2 aligns across 7 bases. In germline, CDR1 is LGHNA, CDR2 YNFKEQ. CDR3 length equals 16 residues. V dropped 1 base and J dropped 2; count of bases not matched to a gene: 6.

The chain has TRBV7-2 and TRBJ1-6, with a possible D match to TRBD1 (6 bases). Per the germline V gene, CDR1 is SGHTA and CDR2 is FQGNSA. The CDR3 has 14 amino acids. V gave up 5 bases and J gave up 4 bases, with 9 bases separating them. The DNA of the CDR3 is TGTGCCAGCAGCCCACAGGGTTATAATTCACCCCTCCACTTT. Its translation: CASSPQGYNSPLHF.

The genes are TRBV24-1 and TRBJ2-1, with 11 nucleotides matching TRBD1. The CDR3 sequence is 16 residues long. J lost 8 bases, V lost 0 bases, and 5 bases had no gene match. The V gene's germline CDR1 is KGHDR and CDR2 SFDVKD. This chain's CDR3 is CATSDLDRDRGDEQFF. The CDR3 nucleotides read TGTGCCACCAGTGATTTGGACCGGGACAGGGGGGATGAGCAGTTCTTC.

This clonotype was seen a handful of times. This rearrangement joins TRBV20-1 to TRBJ2-3, with a possible D match to TRBD2 (5 bases). The CDR3 runs 12 residues. With 0 bases removed from V and 6 bases from J, the gap between germline ends came to 7 bases. Per the germline V gene, CDR1 is DFQATT and CDR2 is SNEGSKA (reference sequence). The CDR3 coding sequence is TGCAGTGCTAGAGATAGAGGGGATACGCAGTATTTT. Residues: CSARDRGDTQYF.

This sequence joins TRBV20-1 and TRBJ2-1; 10 bases line up with TRBD2. Per the germline V gene, CDR1 is DFQATT and CDR2 is SNEGSKA (reference sequence). The ends lost 3 bases at V and 0 bases at J; junction bases unmatched: 11. The CDR3 totals 18 residues. CDR3 sequence: CSASSASGGLGSYNEQFF. The CDR3 DNA follows: TGCAGTGCTAGTTCTGCTAGCGGGGGCCTGGGCTCCTACAATGAGCAGTTCTTC.